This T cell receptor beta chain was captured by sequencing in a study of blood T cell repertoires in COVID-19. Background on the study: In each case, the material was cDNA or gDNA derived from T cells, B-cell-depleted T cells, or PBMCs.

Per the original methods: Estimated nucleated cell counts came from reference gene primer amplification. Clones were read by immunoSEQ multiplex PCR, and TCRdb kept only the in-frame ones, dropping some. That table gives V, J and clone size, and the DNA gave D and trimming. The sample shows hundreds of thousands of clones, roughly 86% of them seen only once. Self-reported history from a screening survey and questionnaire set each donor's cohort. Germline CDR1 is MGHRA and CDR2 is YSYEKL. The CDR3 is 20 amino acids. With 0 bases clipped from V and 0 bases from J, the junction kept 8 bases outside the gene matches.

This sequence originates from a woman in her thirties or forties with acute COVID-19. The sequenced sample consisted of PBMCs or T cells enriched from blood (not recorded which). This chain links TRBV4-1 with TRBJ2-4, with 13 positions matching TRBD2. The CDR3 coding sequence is TGCGCCAGCAGCCAAGACTTAGAGACTAGCGGGGGGCTAGCCAAAAACATTCAGTACTTC. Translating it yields CASSQDLETSGGLAKNIQYF.